Below, 10 T cell receptor beta chains from the same sample are listed, as sequenced in a study of shared clonotypes between healthy human individuals. Profiling relied on immunoSEQ multiplex PCR, and the TCRdb table lists in-frame clones only, not all of them. This sample has roughly 1,500,000 clones, with approximately 98.5% found just once. The specimen sequenced was naive CD4+ T cells sorted from blood. Subset of the sample: CD45RA+ positively selected. The receptors here all came from a man younger than 45 in good health.

The chain uses TRBV27 and TRBJ2-1, with D possibly TRBD2 on 6 matching bases. Trimming removed 6 bases at V and 7 bases at J, with 25 bases between. From germline, CDR1 is MNHEY and CDR2 SMNVEV (reference sequence). This CDR3 is 17 amino acids long. CDR3 nucleotide sequence: TGTGCCAGCAGCCCCCGCCTAGTCGGAGGGGAAGGGAATGAGCAGTTCTTC. Its protein product is CASSPRLVGGEGNEQFF.

The chain is built from TRBV6-4 and TRBJ2-3; 9 bases match TRBD2. The germline gives CDR1 MRHNA, CDR2 SNTAGT. The CDR3 has 16 residues. Germline trimming cut 5 bases from V and 0 bases from J; bases unmatched to any gene: 6. This chain's CDR3 is CASSLTSGASTDTQYF. The CDR3, as DNA: TGTGCCAGCAGTCTGACTAGCGGAGCTAGCACAGATACGCAGTATTTT.

The genes are TRBV4-1 and TRBJ1-1, with no clear D. Germline assignment: CDR1 MGHRA and CDR2 YSYEKL. The CDR3 loop spans 14 amino acids. The germline V and J ends were trimmed by 5 bases and 0 bases, with 10 bases remaining between them. As DNA, the CDR3 is TGCGCCAGCAGCGAGCCTGGGATGAACACTGAAGCTTTCTTT. It is translated as CASSEPGMNTEAFF.

The chain combines TRBV9 with TRBJ1-2, with 7 positions matching TRBD1. Germline V lookup: CDR1 SGDLS, CDR2 YYNGEE. V lost 3 bases and J lost 4; bases outside the gene matches: 0. The CDR3 is made up of 12 amino acids. Here the CDR3 reads CASSEGAYGYTF. In DNA, the CDR3 is TGTGCCAGCAGCGAGGGGGCCTATGGCTACACCTTC.

The chain is built from TRBV6-6 and TRBJ2-5; 11 bases match TRBD1. Trimming at V came to 6 bases and at J to 0 bases, leaving 3 bases not matched to a gene. Germline V CDR1 and CDR2: MNHNY, SVGAGI (reference sequence). CDR3 length equals 15 residues. CDR3 DNA: TGTGCCAGCAGCTGGACAGGGGGCAACCAAGAGACCCAGTACTTC. Its protein product is CASSWTGGNQETQYF.

This chain joins TRBV5-6 and TRBJ2-7; D might be TRBD1 or TRBD2, each matching 6 bases. This CDR3 comprises 13 residues. Germline V gene data show CDR1 as SGHDT and CDR2 as YYEEEE. The V and J ends lost 4 bases and 7 bases respectively, with 15 bases between them. CDR3: CASSPGGRAEQYF. The CDR3 coding sequence is TGTGCCAGCAGCCCCGGGGGCCGTGCAGAGCAGTACTTC. Full variable domain (rest looked up from reference TRBV5-6 and TRBJ2-7): DAGVTQSPTHLIKTRGQQVTLRCSPKSGHDTVSWYQQALGQGPQFIFQYYEEEERQRGNFPDRFSGHQFPNYSSELNVNALLLGDSALYLCASSPGGRAEQYFGPGTRLTVT.

The chain links TRBV9 to TRBJ2-5; no clear D gene. Deletions cut 0 bases from V and 5 bases from J, with 11 bases between. From germline, CDR1 is SGDLS and CDR2 YYNGEE. The CDR3 contains 14 residues. The CDR3 region is CASSVATGAETQYF. The CDR3 nucleotides read TGTGCCAGCAGCGTAGCTACCGGCGCGGAGACCCAGTACTTC.

The chain employs TRBV2 and TRBJ2-1; no clear D gene. The CDR3 runs 13 residues. Per the germline V gene, CDR1 is SNHLY and CDR2 is FYNNEI. V was trimmed by 7 bases and J by 0 bases, leaving 7 bases between them. The CDR3, as DNA: TGTGCCAGCACAGCGAGCTCCTACAATGAGCAGTTCTTC. This translates into CASTASSYNEQFF.

This clone has just one count. This chain connects TRBV6-7 to TRBJ2-1, with D unclear. TRBV6-7 is an open reading frame, and its role is uncertain. Trimming took off 7 bases at V and 5 bases at J, with 15 bases between the two ends. There are 14 residues in the CDR3. In DNA form, the CDR3 reads TGTGCCAGCACGAATATTGGACCAGACAATGAGCAGTTCTTC. It yields the protein CASTNIGPDNEQFF.

The chain couples TRBV5-1 to TRBJ1-5, with 8 bases aligning to TRBD1. Trimming cost V 5 bases and J 3 bases; bases outside gene matches: 7. Germline V lookup: CDR1 SGHRS, CDR2 YFSETQ. This CDR3 is 15 amino acids long. Written as DNA, the CDR3 is TGCGCCAGCAGATCCGGACAGGGTTCCAATCAGCCCCAGCATTTT. It encodes CASRSGQGSNQPQHF.